This T cell receptor beta chain was captured by sequencing in a study of early T cells in non-severe SARS-CoV-2 infection. Attachment of unique molecular identifiers to individual cDNA molecules was performed. A single record per CDR3 protein comes from TCRdb applying MiXCR to the 5' RACE reads. This sample has 90,000 to 130,000 distinct CDR3 sequences, with over 9.5% found just once. Germline assignment: CDR1 SNHLY and CDR2 FYNNEI. CDR3 length equals 15 residues. Trimming took 4 bases from V and 0 from J, leaving 11 bases between them. This clonotype originated in an adult who was a healthcare worker with PCR-confirmed SARS-CoV-2 infection or an uninfected control (not recorded which). The material was whole blood, obtained at baseline. The chain is built from TRBV2 and TRBJ2-3, with D possibly TRBD2 on 7 matching bases. The CDR3 loop is CASSAAGASTDTQYF. CDR3 bases: TGTGCCAGCAGTGCTGCGGGGGCTAGCACAGATACGCAGTATTTT.